This TCR beta chain came from a study of blood T cell repertoires in COVID-19. Overall study context: The origin of the acute and convalescent COVID-19 samples was the United States, Italy and Spain. PBMCs, B-cell-depleted T cells, or T cells provided the cDNA or gDNA that made up the material.

In the source study's methods: Estimates of nucleated cell counts were drawn from the amplification of reference gene primers. The method was immunoSEQ multiplex PCR; TCRdb's version includes in-frame clones alone and lacks a portion of them. The V and J calls and clone size come from that table; D and trimming were worked out from the DNA. The data show some 320,000 clones, with nearly 90% seen just once and over 8.5% held by the top ten. Seattle's cohort entered during active infection and was followed longitudinally. The receptor's source is a woman in her twenties or thirties with COVID-19, enrolled during active disease. Sequenced material: peripheral blood.

The CDR3 here is CASRGGTHEAFF. In DNA form, the CDR3 reads TGTGCCAGTAGGGGGGGGACCCATGAAGCTTTCTTT. V is TRBV19 and J is TRBJ1-1; a possible D gene is TRBD1 (5 bases). V lost 6 bases and J 7 bases, leaving 12 bases between the germline ends. The CDR3 loop spans 12 amino acids. The germline V gene encodes CDR1 LNHDA and CDR2 SQIVND (reference sequence).